Each of the 12 T cell receptor beta chains below was sequenced from the same sample in a study of T cell repertoires in cytomegalovirus infection. TCRdb independently ran MiXCR on the reads; one entry per CDR3 protein. This table has approximately 110,000 distinct CDR3 sequences, about 30% appearing once. Antigen specificity for these receptors is unknown. The sequenced sample was CD8+ T cells from cultured PBMCs, obtained from culture after CMV antigen stimulation. All receptors derive from a human donor in good health (CMV status not recorded). Some clones in this sample may be carry-over from other donors' samples.

The chain employs TRBV24-1 and TRBJ2-1; 9 bases are shared with TRBD2. J gave up 6 bases and V 4 bases, and 6 bases lay outside the gene matches. The germline gives CDR1 KGHDR, CDR2 SFDVKD. CDR3 length: 15 amino acids. CDR3 DNA: TGTGCCACCAGTGACCCGGAGACTAGCGGCAATGAGCAGTTCTTC. Encoded protein: CATSDPETSGNEQFF.

This chain uses TRBV5-4 with TRBJ2-1; D may be TRBD1 or TRBD2 (6 bases each). Germline CDR1 is SGHNT and CDR2 is YYREEE (reference sequence). The germline V and J ends were trimmed by 4 bases and 9 bases, with 14 bases remaining between them. CDR3 length: 13 amino acids. The CDR3 region has the DNA TGTGCCAGCAGCCCGGGGGCGGGAACTGAGCAGTTCTTC. It codes for CASSPGAGTEQFF.

On this clonotype: One end of the junction is discordant with germline, which a read error may explain. CDR3 sequence: CASSIDSGGPGGNSPLHF. The CDR3 DNA follows: TGTGCCAGTAGTATTGACTCGGGCGGGCCCGGGGGAAATTCACCCCTTCACTTT. The chain carries TRBV19 and TRBJ1-6; D is perhaps TRBD1 (5 bases). The CDR3 is made up of 18 amino acids. Looked up from germline, CDR1 is LNHDA and CDR2 is SQIVND (reference sequence).

This chain uses TRBV19 with TRBJ2-7, with D tentatively TRBD2 (6 bases). Trimming pared 7 bases from V and 5 bases from J, leaving 18 bases between. CDR1 is LNHDA, CDR2 SQIVND, per germline (reference sequence). The length of the CDR3 is 14 residues. The CDR3 loop is CASTLRFGGDEQYF. The CDR3 DNA reads as TGTGCCAGTACCCTAAGGTTCGGAGGGGACGAGCAGTACTTC.

The chain joins TRBV6-6 to TRBJ2-7; the D is unclear. Germline V lookup: CDR1 MNHNY, CDR2 SVGAGI (reference sequence). The CDR3 is 15 amino acids. Trimming stripped 7 bases from V and 9 bases from J, with 25 bases between. The CDR3 loop is CASTFTRSFTSGQYF. CDR3 DNA: TGTGCCAGCACTTTCACTCGGTCCTTCACCTCCGGGCAGTACTTC.

Concerning this clonotype itself: With a much larger clone just one base away, this may be a read error. The conserved final phenylalanine or tryptophan is absent from the CDR3, which likely points to a read error. The V and J genes are TRBV5-3 and TRBJ2-7; tentative D call: TRBD2 (6 bases). TRBV5-3 is placed among ORFs of uncertain function. This CDR3 has 13 residues. The CDR3 bases are TGTGCCAGCAGCTTGGGACTGACCTACGAGCAGTACTTG. This gives the protein CASSLGLTYEQYL.

This clonotype was recorded many times. The chain joins TRBV6-5 to TRBJ2-5; 11 positions match TRBD2. The CDR3 is 15 amino acids. Germline assignment: CDR1 MNHEY and CDR2 SVGAGI. Unmatched junction bases numbered 4, after V lost 3 bases and J lost 4 bases. The CDR3 nucleotides are TGTGCCAGCAGTTATACTGGACTAGCGGGAGAGACCCAGTACTTC. This codes for CASSYTGLAGETQYF.

This clonotype was seen more than once but under ten times. The chain carries TRBV5-6 and TRBJ2-7; D is ambiguous. The germline CDR1 and CDR2 sequences are SGHDT and YYEEEE. V was trimmed by 4 bases and J by 3 bases, leaving 17 bases between them. The CDR3 runs 15 residues. The CDR3 protein is CASSAWDSNLYEQYF. The CDR3 nucleotides read TGTGCCAGCAGCGCTTGGGATTCGAATCTCTACGAGCAGTACTTC. Filled out from reference TRBV5-6 and TRBJ2-7, the complete variable domain reads DAGVTQSPTHLIKTRGQQVTLRCSPKSGHDTVSWYQQALGQGPQFIFQYYEEEERQRGNFPDRFSGHQFPNYSSELNVNALLLGDSALYLCASSAWDSNLYEQYFGPGTRLTVT.

The V and J genes are TRBV27 and TRBJ2-5; a possible D gene is TRBD2 (5 bases). The CDR3 consists of 14 residues. Trimming took 7 bases from V and 2 from J, leaving 14 bases between them. Germline CDR1 MNHEY, CDR2 SMNVEV (reference sequence). CDR3 in DNA: TGTGCCAGCACCCGCTCTGGGGAGCAAGAGACCCAGTACTTC. As protein: CASTRSGEQETQYF.

This sequence joins TRBV5-6 and TRBJ1-1; 8 nucleotides agree with TRBD1. The length of the CDR3 is 14 residues. Germline-derived CDR1 and CDR2 are SGHDT and YYEEEE. The ends lost 2 bases at V and 4 bases at J; junction bases unmatched: 4. CDR3 sequence: CASSFTTGGTEAFF. The CDR3 nucleotides are TGTGCCAGCAGCTTCACCACAGGGGGCACTGAAGCTTTCTTT.

In its sample, this clonotype was seen many times. The chain has TRBV12-3 or TRBV12-4 and TRBJ2-7; a weak D match, TRBD2 (5 bases). The length of the CDR3 is 17 residues. V was shortened by 2 bases and J by 4 bases, with 21 bases between the two germline ends. As DNA, the CDR3 is TGTGCCAGCAGTTTAACCTACGGGGTACGCCTTACTTACGAGCAGTACTTC. This gives the protein CASSLTYGVRLTYEQYF.

This clonotype occurred a few times. CDR3 loop: CASSTWTGIGDTQYF. The CDR3 bases are TGTGCCAGCAGTACCTGGACAGGGATAGGAGATACGCAGTATTTT. The V gene is TRBV12-3 or TRBV12-4, the J gene TRBJ2-3, with 8 bases lining up with TRBD1. V shed 5 bases, J shed 5 bases, and the junction held 9 bases outside the gene matches. This CDR3 region has 15 residues.